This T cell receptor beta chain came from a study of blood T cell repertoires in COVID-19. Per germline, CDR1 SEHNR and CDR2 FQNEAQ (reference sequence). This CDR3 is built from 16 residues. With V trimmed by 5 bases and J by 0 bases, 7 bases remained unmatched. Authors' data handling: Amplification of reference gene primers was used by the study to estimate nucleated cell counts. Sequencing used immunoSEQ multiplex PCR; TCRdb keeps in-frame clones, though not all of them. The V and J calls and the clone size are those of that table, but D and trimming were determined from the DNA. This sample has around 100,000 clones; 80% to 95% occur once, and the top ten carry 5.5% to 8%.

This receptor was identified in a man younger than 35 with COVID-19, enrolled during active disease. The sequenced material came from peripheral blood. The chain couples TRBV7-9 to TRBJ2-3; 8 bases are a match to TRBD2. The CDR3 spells CASSPLAGGSTDTQYF. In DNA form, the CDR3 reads TGTGCCAGCAGCCCACTGGCGGGAGGTAGCACAGATACGCAGTATTTT.